Presented here are 10 T cell receptor beta chains from one specimen sequenced in a study of cytomegalovirus exposure and HLA in healthy donors (dated by TCRdb to about 2017). Library preparation was by the immunoSEQ multiplex PCR assay. A mixture of 60 forward primers for TCR Vbeta segments and 13 reverse primers for TCR Jbeta segments was used in the multiplex PCR. The clones in this table, taken by TCRdb from immuneACCESS, are in-frame only. Not every clone is retained; where verified, under half of the shortfall comes from an unresolved V gene, and the cause of the rest is unknown. The sample table holds 60,000 to 100,000 clones, of which about four fifths were seen once. Clones ranked in the top ten supply around 1.5% of the sample. The sequencing input was PBMCs. These TCRs come from a man aged 35-49 years in good health and CMV-seronegative.

The chain carries TRBV25-1 and TRBJ2-7; the D gene is possibly TRBD1 (6 bases). CDR3 size: 15 residues. CDR1 MGHDK and CDR2 SYGVNS come from the germline V gene. The V gene lost 3 bases and the J gene lost 2 bases, with 14 bases spanning the gap. DNA for the CDR3: TGTGCCAGCAGTGATTCTGGGGGCGCGACCTACGAGCAGTACTTC. Translating gives CASSDSGGATYEQYF.

This sequence joins TRBV14 and TRBJ1-1, with TRBD1 matching over 9 bases. The germline CDR1 and CDR2 sequences are SGHDN and FVKESK. The length of the CDR3 is 17 residues. Trimming at V came to 0 bases and at J to 1 base, leaving 6 bases not matched to a gene. CDR3 loop: CASSQEYGTGPNTEAFF. The CDR3, as DNA: TGTGCCAGCAGCCAAGAGTACGGGACAGGGCCGAACACTGAAGCTTTCTTT.

This clone was seen more than once but under ten times. At one boundary the junction diverges from the germline segment, which might be a read error. The chain carries TRBV11-3 and TRBJ2-6, with TRBD2 matching over 9 bases. The V gene's germline CDR1 is SGHNT and CDR2 YENEEA. The CDR3 runs to 15 residues. The CDR3 DNA reads TGTGCCAGCAGTCCTAGGGTAGCGGGGGCCAACGGCCTGACTTTC. Its translation: CASSPRVAGANGLTF. Together with reference TRBV11-3 and TRBJ2-6, the CDR3 gives the full variable domain: EAGVVQSPRYKIIEKKQPVAFWCNPISGHNTLYWYLQNLGQGPELLIRYENEEAVDDSQLPKDRFSAERLKGVDSTLKIQPAELGDSAVYLCASSPRVAGANGLTFGAGSRLTVL.

The chain uses TRBV4-1 and TRBJ1-3; D gene ambiguous. The ends were cut back, 1 base at V and 4 bases at J, with 5 bases in the middle. This CDR3 contains 13 residues. Germline V gene data show CDR1 as MGHRA and CDR2 as YSYEKL. CDR3 bases: TGCGCCAGCAGCCAAGTTTCAGGAAACACCATATATTTT. It translates to CASSQVSGNTIYF.

V usage is TRBV11-3 and J usage is TRBJ2-5; no definite D call. V was trimmed by 1 base and J by 5 bases, leaving 8 bases between them. This CDR3 comprises 13 residues. In germline, CDR1 is SGHNT, CDR2 YENEEA. The CDR3, as DNA: TGTGCCAGCAGCTTAGGCGCGTCGGAGACCCAGTACTTC. Its translation is CASSLGASETQYF.

The chain couples TRBV6-4 to TRBJ1-3; possibly TRBD1 for D (5 bases). This CDR3 is built from 17 residues. CDR1 and CDR2 (germline): MRHNA, SNTAGT. Trimming pared 4 bases from V and 2 bases from J, leaving 18 bases between. CDR3 in DNA: TGTGCCAGCAGTGCAGCCAGACAGTATGACACTGGAAACACCATATATTTT. The encoded protein is CASSAARQYDTGNTIYF.

J is TRBJ2-7 and V is TRBV28, with D maybe TRBD1 (5 bases). The V gene lost 7 bases and the J gene lost 4 bases, with 17 bases spanning the gap. The CDR3 has 14 residues. Germline V gives CDR1 MDHEN, CDR2 SYDVKM. The CDR3 region has the DNA TGTGCCAGCACCTTATTGCCTCAGGGTTACGAGCAGTACTTC. This codes for CASTLLPQGYEQYF.

The chain employs TRBV30 and TRBJ2-1; TRBD1 matches 8 bases. The CDR3 is made up of 12 amino acids. CDR1 GTSNPN and CDR2 SVGIG come from the germline V gene (reference sequence). The V segment lost 6 bases and the J segment 7 bases; nucleotides outside the gene matches: 5. The CDR3 nucleotides read TGTGCCTGCGGGGACAGGCGAAATGAGCAGTTCTTC. Its protein product is CACGDRRNEQFF. Filled out from reference TRBV30 and TRBJ2-1, the complete variable domain reads SQTIHQWPATLVQPVGSPLSLECTVEGTSNPNLYWYRQAAGRGLQLLFYSVGIGQISSEVPQNLSASRPQDRQFILSSKKLLLSDSGFYLCACGDRRNEQFFGPGTRLTVL.

The CDR3 is CASSIVARGANGYTF. CDR3 nucleotides: TGTGCCAGTAGTATAGTAGCGCGGGGGGCCAATGGCTACACCTTC. The chain combines TRBV19 with TRBJ1-2, with a possible D match to TRBD1 (6 bases). Per the germline V gene, CDR1 is LNHDA and CDR2 is SQIVND (reference sequence). Deletions cut 1 base from V and 6 bases from J, with 15 bases between. CDR3 size: 15 residues.

The rearrangement joins TRBV7-3 to TRBJ2-1, with 11 bases lining up with TRBD2. After removal of 6 bases from V and 0 bases from J, the junction contained 1 base not matched to a gene. Germline CDR1 and CDR2: SGHTA and FQGTGA. CDR3 size: 15 residues. In DNA, the CDR3 is TGTGCCAGCAGTGGGACTAGCGGCTCCTACAATGAGCAGTTCTTC. It specifies CASSGTSGSYNEQFF.